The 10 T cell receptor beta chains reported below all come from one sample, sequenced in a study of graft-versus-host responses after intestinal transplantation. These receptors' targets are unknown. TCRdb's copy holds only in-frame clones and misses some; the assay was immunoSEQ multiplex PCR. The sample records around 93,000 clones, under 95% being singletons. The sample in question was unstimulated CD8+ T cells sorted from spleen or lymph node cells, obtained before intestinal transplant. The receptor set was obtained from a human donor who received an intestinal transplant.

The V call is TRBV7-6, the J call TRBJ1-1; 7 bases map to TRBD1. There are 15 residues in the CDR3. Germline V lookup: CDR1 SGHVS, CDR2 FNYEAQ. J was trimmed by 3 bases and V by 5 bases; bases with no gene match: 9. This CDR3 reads CASSPETGIHTEAFF. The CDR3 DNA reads TGTGCCAGCAGCCCGGAGACAGGGATTCACACTGAAGCTTTCTTT.

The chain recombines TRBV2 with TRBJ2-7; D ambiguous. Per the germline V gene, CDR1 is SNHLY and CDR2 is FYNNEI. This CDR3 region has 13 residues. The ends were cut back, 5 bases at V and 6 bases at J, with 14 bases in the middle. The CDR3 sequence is CASSTAWVGEQYF. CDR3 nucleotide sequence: TGTGCCAGCAGTACCGCCTGGGTAGGCGAGCAGTACTTC.

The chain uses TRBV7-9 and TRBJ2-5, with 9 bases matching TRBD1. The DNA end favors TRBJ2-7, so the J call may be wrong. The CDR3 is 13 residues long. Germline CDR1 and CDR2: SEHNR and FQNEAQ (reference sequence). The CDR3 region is CASSSTGGYEQYF. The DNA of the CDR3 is TGTGCCAGCAGCTCGACAGGGGGCTACGAGCAGTACTTC.

The CDR3 DNA sequence: TGTGCCAGCAGGGGATCGGGTGGCTACACCTTC. This encodes CASRGSGGYTF. The chain employs TRBV6-1 and TRBJ1-2; no firm D call. The germline V gene encodes CDR1 MNHNS and CDR2 SASEGT. Trimming stripped 6 bases from V and 7 bases from J, with 9 bases between. This CDR3 region has 11 residues.

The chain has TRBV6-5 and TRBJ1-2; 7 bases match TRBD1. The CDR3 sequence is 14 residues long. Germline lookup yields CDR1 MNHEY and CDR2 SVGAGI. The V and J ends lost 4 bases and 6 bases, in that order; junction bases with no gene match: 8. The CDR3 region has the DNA TGTGCCAGCAGTTCCCCGAACAGGGGTGATGGCTACACCTTC. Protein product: CASSSPNRGDGYTF.

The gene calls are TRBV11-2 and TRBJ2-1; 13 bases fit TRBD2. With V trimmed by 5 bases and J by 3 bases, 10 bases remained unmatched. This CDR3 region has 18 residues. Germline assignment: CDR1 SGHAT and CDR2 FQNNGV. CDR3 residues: CASSHKGLAGPHYNEQFF. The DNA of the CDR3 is TGTGCCAGCAGCCACAAGGGACTAGCGGGGCCTCACTACAATGAGCAGTTCTTC.

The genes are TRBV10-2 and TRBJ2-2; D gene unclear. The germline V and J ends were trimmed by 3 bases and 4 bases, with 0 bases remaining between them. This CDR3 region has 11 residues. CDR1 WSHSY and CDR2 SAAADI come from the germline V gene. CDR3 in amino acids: CASSDTGELFF. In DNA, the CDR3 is TGCGCCAGCAGTGACACCGGGGAGCTGTTTTTT.

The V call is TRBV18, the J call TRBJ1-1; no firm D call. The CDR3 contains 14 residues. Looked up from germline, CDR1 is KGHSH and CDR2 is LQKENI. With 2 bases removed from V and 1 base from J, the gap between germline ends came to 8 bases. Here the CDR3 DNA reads TGTGCCAGCTCACCATGGGTATCGAACACTGAAGCTTTCTTT. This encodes CASSPWVSNTEAFF.

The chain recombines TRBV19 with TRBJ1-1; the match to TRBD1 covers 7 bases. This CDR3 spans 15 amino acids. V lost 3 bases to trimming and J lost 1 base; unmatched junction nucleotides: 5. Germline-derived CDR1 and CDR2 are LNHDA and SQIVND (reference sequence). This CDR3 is CASSIDREGNTEAFF. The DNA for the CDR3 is TGTGCCAGTAGTATCGACAGGGAAGGGAACACTGAAGCTTTCTTT.

Here the CDR3 DNA reads TGTGCCAGCAGCCCCCGGGACTATACTAAAGAGACCCAGTACTTC. Translated, it gives CASSPRDYTKETQYF. The V call is TRBV7-9, the J call TRBJ2-5; 7 bases map to TRBD2. Germline-derived CDR1 and CDR2 are SEHNR and FQNEAQ (reference sequence). CDR3 length: 15 residues. Trimming took 5 bases from V and 3 from J; bases not matched to a gene: 9.